Each of the 17 T cell receptor beta chains below was sequenced from the same sample in a study of metastatic and nonmetastatic thyroid tumors. TCRdb reanalyzed the PCR reads via MiXCR. The profile shows about 39,000 clones, over 10% of them singletons. The entire patient cohort was treatment-naive prior to thyroid surgery. The sample consisted of blood. All receptors derive from a male donor with papillary thyroid cancer or a benign thyroid nodule (not recorded which). Some clones in this sample may be carry-over from other donors' samples.

CDR3 loop: CASSLWTDPDSPLHF. CDR3 nucleotides: TGCGCCAGCAGCCTCTGGACCGACCCCGACTCACCCCTCCACTTT. V is TRBV5-1 and J is TRBJ1-6, with D uncertain. Trimming removed 4 bases from V and 10 bases from J, with 18 bases in between. Germline-derived CDR1 and CDR2 are SGHRS and YFSETQ. This CDR3 spans 15 amino acids. Looking up the rest from reference TRBV5-1 and TRBJ1-6 gives the full variable domain: KAGVTQTPRYLIKTRGQQVTLSCSPISGHRSVSWYQQTPGQGLQFLFEYFSETQRNKGNFPGRFSGRQFSNSRSEMNVSTLELGDSALYLCASSLWTDPDSPLHFGNGTRLTVT.

This clone was seen ten or more times. V gene TRBV11-3 combines with J gene TRBJ1-5, with TRBD1 identical over 8 bases. The ends lost 0 bases at V and 4 bases at J; junction bases unmatched: 5. The germline V gene has CDR1 SGHNT and CDR2 YENEEA. The CDR3 has 16 residues. The CDR3 here is CASSLEGQAGNQPQHF. CDR3 nucleotides: TGTGCCAGCAGCTTAGAGGGACAGGCTGGGAATCAGCCCCAGCATTTT.

This clone was seen many times. Other DNA sequences of this sample code for an identical CDR3. The rearrangement joins TRBV5-1 to TRBJ2-5, with D possibly TRBD1 on 6 matching bases. The V and J ends lost 5 bases and 3 bases respectively, with 17 bases between them. The CDR3 extends over 15 amino acids. Germline-derived CDR1 and CDR2 are SGHRS and YFSETQ. The CDR3: CASRTTPGQKETQYF. CDR3 DNA: TGCGCCAGCAGAACCACCCCGGGACAAAAAGAGACCCAGTACTTC. Supplemented by reference TRBV5-1 and TRBJ2-5, the full variable domain reads KAGVTQTPRYLIKTRGQQVTLSCSPISGHRSVSWYQQTPGQGLQFLFEYFSETQRNKGNFPGRFSGRQFSNSRSEMNVSTLELGDSALYLCASRTTPGQKETQYFGPGTRLLVL.

This clone has at least ten counts. The chain links TRBV19 to TRBJ2-3; 11 positions match TRBD2. The CDR3 consists of 16 residues. Germline CDR1 and CDR2: LNHDA and SQIVND (reference sequence). V was pared by 7 bases and J by 0 bases, with 6 bases of the junction left unmatched. The CDR3 here is CASTLLAGASTDTQYF. Written as DNA, the CDR3 is TGTGCCAGTACCCTACTAGCGGGAGCTAGCACAGATACGCAGTATTTT.

This clone was counted only a few times. The rearrangement joins TRBV27 to TRBJ1-1, with a weak D call TRBD1 (5 bases). The CDR3 has 15 residues. The ends were cut back, 6 bases at V and 4 bases at J, with 18 bases in the middle. Germline-derived CDR1 and CDR2 are MNHEY and SMNVEV (reference sequence). The CDR3 DNA follows: TGTGCCAGCAGCAAGGGGCGGGGAACGGTCACTGAAGCTTTCTTT. Translating it yields CASSKGRGTVTEAFF.

On this clone itself: Germline is not matched at one junction end, which may reflect a read error. This chain joins TRBV19 and TRBJ2-3; D uncertain. This CDR3 has 12 amino acids. Per the germline V gene, CDR1 is LNHDA and CDR2 is SQIVND (reference sequence). The CDR3 DNA follows: TGTGCCAATAGTGGCGGTCCAGATACGCAGTATTTT. Protein sequence: CANSGGPDTQYF.

This clone was found many times. The chain recombines TRBV7-2 with TRBJ2-1; a weak D match, TRBD2 (5 bases). Between the trimmed V and J ends, which lost 2 bases and 4 bases, there was a span of 18 bases. CDR3 size: 17 residues. Germline V gene data show CDR1 as SGHTA and CDR2 as FQGNSA. CDR3 amino acids: CASSLSGVPGYYNEQFF. The CDR3 nucleotides read TGTGCCAGCAGCTTAAGTGGGGTTCCGGGATATTACAATGAGCAGTTCTTC. Using reference TRBV7-2 and TRBJ2-1 for the parts outside the CDR3, the full variable domain is GAGVSQSPSNKVTEKGKDVELRCDPISGHTALYWYRQSLGQGLEFLIYFQGNSAPDKSGLPSDRFSAERTGGSVSTLTIQRTQQEDSAVYLCASSLSGVPGYYNEQFFGPGTRLTVL.

There are many counts of this clone. V is TRBV12-3 or TRBV12-4 and J is TRBJ2-3; TRBD2 might be the D (5 bases). V was trimmed by 5 bases and J by 5 bases, leaving 17 bases between them. The CDR3 runs 15 residues. CDR3 in amino acids: CASSPLKGGGDTQYF. In nucleotides, the CDR3 is TGTGCCAGCAGTCCCTTGAAAGGCGGAGGAGATACGCAGTATTTT.

This clone was seen ten or more times. This CDR3 fails to terminate in the conserved phenylalanine or tryptophan, so it likely reflects a read error. The limits of the CDR3 on the DNA are not certain, so only TCRdb's listed CDR3 is given. The chain carries TRBV19 and TRBJ1-2; TRBD1, the table's D call, lacks a check against the DNA. Germline loops: CDR1 LNHDA, CDR2 SQIVND (reference sequence). The CDR3 numbers 12 amino acids, ends counted. The CDR3 region is CASSHPGGRLLI.

In this sample, this clone is medium-sized. The chain carries TRBV27 and TRBJ2-7, with TRBD2 matching 11 bases. V lost 6 bases and J lost 7; bases outside the gene matches: 8. The CDR3 loop spans 14 amino acids. Germline CDR1 is MNHEY and CDR2 is SMNVEV (reference sequence). The CDR3 DNA follows: TGTGCCAGCAGACTCAGACTAGCGGGATATGAGCAGTACTTC. Translation gives CASRLRLAGYEQYF.

About this clone itself: An end of the junction differs from the germline gene, which may be a read error. The chain combines TRBV27 with TRBJ1-1; TRBD1 is a possible D gene (5 bases). This CDR3 spans 13 amino acids. Germline values: CDR1 MNHEY, CDR2 SMNVEV (reference sequence). The CDR3 is CASRTGVWTESFF. The CDR3 region has the DNA TGTGCCAGCAGGACGGGGGTTTGGACTGAATCTTTCTTT.

Ten or more counts support this clone. The chain uses TRBV28 and TRBJ2-6; 9 bases agree with TRBD1. CDR1 and CDR2 from the germline V gene are MDHEN and SYDVKM. Losses at the gene ends were 5 bases for V and 0 bases for J; bases not matched to a gene: 5. This CDR3 region has 17 residues. As DNA, the CDR3 is TGTGCCAGCAGTCTCTACAGGGGGCTCTCTGGGGCCAACGTCCTGACTTTC. Residues: CASSLYRGLSGANVLTF.

In its sample, this clone is medium-sized. V usage is TRBV6-5 and J usage is TRBJ2-7; D unclear. CDR3 size: 15 residues. V gave up 0 bases and J gave up 6 bases, with 15 bases separating them. Germline-derived CDR1 and CDR2 are MNHEY and SVGAGI. Written as DNA, the CDR3 is TGTGCCAGCAGTTACTCGATGGCAGGCAACCGCGAGCAGTACTTC. As protein: CASSYSMAGNREQYF.

The table lists this clone with a few counts. The DNA for the CDR3 is TGTGCCAGCAGTTTATCAGGGGGCGTCTACGAGCAGTACTTC. It translates to CASSLSGGVYEQYF. This chain joins TRBV27 and TRBJ2-7; 7 positions agree with TRBD1. CDR1 and CDR2 from the germline V gene are MNHEY and SMNVEV (reference sequence). Trimming cost V 0 bases and J 3 bases; bases outside gene matches: 2. The CDR3 length is 14 residues.

The chain has TRBV10-3 and TRBJ2-7, with 8 bases that match TRBD1. The junction had 12 bases not matched to a gene; V was cut back by 5 bases and J by 9 bases. The germline V gene has CDR1 ENHRY and CDR2 SYGVKD. This CDR3 has 14 residues. The DNA of the CDR3 is TGTGCCATCAGTCCTCTGGACAGGGTCCCCGGGCAGTACTTC. It specifies CAISPLDRVPGQYF.

This CDR3 reads CASSLLGQGLDSDYEQYF. CDR3 coding DNA: TGTGCCAGCAGTTTACTGGGGCAGGGGTTGGATTCTGACTACGAGCAGTACTTC. The chain links TRBV28 to TRBJ2-7; D is perhaps TRBD1 (6 bases). The germline V and J ends were trimmed by 2 bases and 3 bases, with 23 bases remaining between them. The CDR3 covers 18 residues. Germline values: CDR1 MDHEN, CDR2 SYDVKM.

In its sample, this clone was seen many times. V gene TRBV11-2 combines with J gene TRBJ1-2; 12 bases are a match to TRBD1. Germline V gene data show CDR1 as SGHAT and CDR2 as FQNNGV. V trimming: 5 bases; J trimming: 1 base; junction bases outside the gene matches: 14. This CDR3 region has 19 residues. The CDR3 here is CASSARDRGLTTRNYGYTF. DNA of the CDR3: TGTGCCAGCAGCGCCAGGGACAGGGGGCTAACGACACGTAACTATGGCTACACCTTC. The full variable domain, in which reference TRBV11-2 and TRBJ1-2 provide the parts outside the CDR3, is EAGVAQSPRYKIIEKRQSVAFWCNPISGHATLYWYQQILGQGPKLLIQFQNNGVVDDSQLPKDRFSAERLKGVDSTLKIQPAKLEDSAVYLCASSARDRGLTTRNYGYTFGSGTRLTVV.